Following are 9 T cell receptor beta chains from one sample sequenced in a study of graft-versus-host responses after intestinal transplantation. The table came from immunoSEQ multiplex PCR; TCRdb's copy has only in-frame clones and leaves some out. The table shows 70,000 to 75,000 clones, with 89% occurring only once. Antigen specificity for these receptors is unknown. Material: unstimulated CD8+ T cells sorted from spleen or lymph node cells, obtained before intestinal transplant. The receptors were gathered from a human donor who received an intestinal transplant.

This chain links TRBV10-3 with TRBJ2-7; 9 bases line up with TRBD1. CDR3 length equals 13 residues. Germline-derived CDR1 and CDR2 are ENHRY and SYGVKD. Trimming at V came to 10 bases and at J to 2 bases, leaving 6 bases not matched to a gene. This chain's CDR3 is CATTGGEAYEQYF. The CDR3 region has the DNA TGTGCCACCACAGGGGGCGAAGCCTACGAGCAGTACTTC.

The chain carries TRBV27 and TRBJ2-6, with D tentatively TRBD2 (5 bases). Deletions cut 10 bases from V and 1 base from J, with 26 bases between. CDR3 length: 19 residues. Germline V CDR1 and CDR2: MNHEY, SMNVEV (reference sequence). The CDR3, as DNA: TGTGCCAACCCGGAATACGCGAGCCAGAGGAGGTCTGGGGCCAACGTCCTGACTTTC. Its translation is CANPEYASQRRSGANVLTF.

In this sample, this clone turned up once. This rearrangement joins TRBV4-2 to TRBJ2-2, with D possibly matching TRBD1 (5 bases). The CDR3 consists of 15 residues. Germline values: CDR1 LGHNA, CDR2 YNFKEQ. V was shortened by 2 bases and J by 6 bases, with 13 bases between the two germline ends. CDR3 amino acids: CASSQYALGAGELFF. CDR3 bases: TGTGCCAGCAGCCAATATGCTTTAGGGGCCGGGGAGCTGTTTTTT.

This sequence joins TRBV6-5 and TRBJ2-3, with D tentatively TRBD2 (6 bases). CDR3 length: 13 amino acids. V lost 4 bases and J lost 2, with 7 bases in between. The germline V gene encodes CDR1 MNHEY and CDR2 SVGAGI. This CDR3 is CASSWRDTDTQYF. DNA for the CDR3: TGTGCCAGCAGTTGGAGGGACACAGATACGCAGTATTTT.

J is TRBJ2-7 and V is TRBV6-5, with a tentative D call TRBD1 (6 bases). CDR1 and CDR2 from the germline V gene are MNHEY and SVGAGI. Trimming took off 0 bases at V and 2 bases at J, with 14 bases between the two ends. CDR3 size: 16 residues. The CDR3 coding sequence is TGTGCCAGCAGTTACTCGAAATACCAGGGGACCTACGAGCAGTACTTC. Translating gives CASSYSKYQGTYEQYF.

The count of this clone is one. This chain uses TRBV13 with TRBJ1-3; 7 nucleotides agree with TRBD1. The V gene end was trimmed by 9 bases and the J gene end by 3 bases; junction bases not matched to a gene: 17. In germline, CDR1 is PRHDT, CDR2 FYEKMQ (reference sequence). This CDR3 spans 17 amino acids. The CDR3 protein is CASSSWTGGPDGNTIYF. CDR3 DNA sequence: TGTGCCAGTAGTTCGTGGACAGGAGGTCCGGATGGAAACACCATATATTTT.

CDR3 bases: TGCGCCAGCAGCTTGGTTGGGGGGGCGGGCTCCTACGAGCAGTACTTC. It translates to CASSLVGGAGSYEQYF. The chain is built from TRBV5-1 and TRBJ2-7; D possibly corresponds to TRBD2 (7 bases). Deletions cut 0 bases from V and 0 bases from J, with 13 bases between. The CDR3 sequence is 16 residues long. The germline CDR1 and CDR2 sequences are SGHRS and YFSETQ.

The chain combines TRBV6-6 with TRBJ2-3; 7 bases match TRBD1. CDR3 length equals 16 residues. V gave up 0 bases and J gave up 0 bases; unmatched junction bases: 3. Germline lookup yields CDR1 MNHNY and CDR2 SVGAGI (reference sequence). The CDR3 DNA is TGTGCCAGCAGTTACTCAGACAGGGCTAGCACAGATACGCAGTATTTT. Translation: CASSYSDRASTDTQYF.

This CDR3 is CASSFSAPGELFF. CDR3 nucleotide sequence: TGTGCCAGCAGTTTTAGCGCCCCCGGGGAGCTGTTTTTT. This chain uses TRBV27 with TRBJ2-2; the D gene is possibly TRBD2 (5 bases). The CDR3 is 13 amino acids. Germline V CDR1 and CDR2: MNHEY, SMNVEV (reference sequence). The V end lost 3 bases, the J end lost 6 bases, and 8 bases lay between the germline ends.